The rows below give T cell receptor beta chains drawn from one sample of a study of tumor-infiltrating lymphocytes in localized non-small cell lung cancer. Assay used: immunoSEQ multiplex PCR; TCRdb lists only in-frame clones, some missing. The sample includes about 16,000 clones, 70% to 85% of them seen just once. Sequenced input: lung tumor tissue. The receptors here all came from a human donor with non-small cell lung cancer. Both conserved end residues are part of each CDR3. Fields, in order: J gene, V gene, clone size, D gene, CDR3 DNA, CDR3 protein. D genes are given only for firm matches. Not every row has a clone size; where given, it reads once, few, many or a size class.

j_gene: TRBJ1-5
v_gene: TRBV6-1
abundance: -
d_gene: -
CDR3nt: TGTGCCAGCAACCTGCGCCGGGGCCCCCAGCCCCAGCATTTT
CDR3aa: CASNLRRGPQPQHF

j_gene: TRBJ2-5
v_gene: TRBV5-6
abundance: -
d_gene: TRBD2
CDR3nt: TGTGCCAGCAGCTTGGTCCTAGCGGGAGGGCCAGGGGAGACCCAGTACTTC
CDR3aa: CASSLVLAGGPGETQYF

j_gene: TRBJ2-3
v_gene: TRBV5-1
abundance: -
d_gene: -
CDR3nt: TGCGCCAGCAGCTGGGGCCCCTTTGAAACTAGCACAGATACGCAGTATTTT
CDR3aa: CASSWGPFETSTDTQYF

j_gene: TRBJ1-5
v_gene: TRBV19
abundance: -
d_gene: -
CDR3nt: TGTGCCAGTCGTTCCCGGGACAACTCGAATCAGCCCCAGCATTTT
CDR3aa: CASRSRDNSNQPQHF

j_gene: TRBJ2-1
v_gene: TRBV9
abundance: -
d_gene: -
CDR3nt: TGTGCCAGCAGCGTAAGTTCGAATGAGCAGTTCTTC
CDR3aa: CASSVSSNEQFF

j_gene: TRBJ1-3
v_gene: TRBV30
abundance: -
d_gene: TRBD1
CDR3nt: TGTGCCTGGAGAGTCAGGGGGATTGGAAACACCATATATTTT
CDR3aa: CAWRVRGIGNTIYF

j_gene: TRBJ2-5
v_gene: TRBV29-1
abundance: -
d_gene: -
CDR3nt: TGCAGCGCGGGACGAGTACTCCAAGAGACCCAGTACTTC
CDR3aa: CSAGRVLQETQYF

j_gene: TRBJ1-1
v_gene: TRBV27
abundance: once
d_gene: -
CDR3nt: TGTGCCAGCAGTTTAAGGGGTCAGAACACTGAAGCTTTCTTT
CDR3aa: CASSLRGQNTEAFF

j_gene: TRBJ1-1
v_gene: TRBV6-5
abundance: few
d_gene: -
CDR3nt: TGTGCCAGCAGAACAGCGAACACTGAAGCTTTCTTT
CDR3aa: CASRTANTEAFF

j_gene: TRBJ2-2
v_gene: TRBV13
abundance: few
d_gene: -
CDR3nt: TGTGCCAGCAGCCTCAGGAGGTCAACGAACACCGGGGAGCTGTTTTTT
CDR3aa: CASSLRRSTNTGELFF

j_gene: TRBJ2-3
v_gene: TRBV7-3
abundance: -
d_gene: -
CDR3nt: TGTGCCAGCAGCCTCAAACCGGGGCTCACAGATACGCAGTATTTT
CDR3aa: CASSLKPGLTDTQYF

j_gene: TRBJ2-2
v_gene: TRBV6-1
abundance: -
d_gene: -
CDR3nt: TGTGCCAGCGGGGAGCTGTTTTTT
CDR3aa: CASGELFF

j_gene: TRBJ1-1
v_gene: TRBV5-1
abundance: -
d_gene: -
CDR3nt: TGCGCCAGCAGCTTGGCCAAGGGTGGAGACACTGAAGCTTTCTTT
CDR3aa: CASSLAKGGDTEAFF

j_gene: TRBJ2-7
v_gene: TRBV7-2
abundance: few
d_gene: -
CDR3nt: TGTGCCAGCAGCTTCGGGGAAACCTACGAGCAGTACTTC
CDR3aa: CASSFGETYEQYF

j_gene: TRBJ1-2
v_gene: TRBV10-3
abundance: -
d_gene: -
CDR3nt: TGTGCCATCAGTGATGGGGGGGCCTATGGCTACACCTTC
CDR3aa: CAISDGGAYGYTF

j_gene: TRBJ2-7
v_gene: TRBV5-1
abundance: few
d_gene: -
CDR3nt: TGCGCCAGCAGCTTGGGGCAGTCCTACGAGCAGTACTTC
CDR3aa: CASSLGQSYEQYF

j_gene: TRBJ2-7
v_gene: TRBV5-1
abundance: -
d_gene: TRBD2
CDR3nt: TGCGCCAGCAGCGTTGGGGTAGGGACTAGCGGACTATACGAGCAGTACTTC
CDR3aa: CASSVGVGTSGLYEQYF

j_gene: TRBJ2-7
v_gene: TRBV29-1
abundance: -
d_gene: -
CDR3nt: TGCAGCGTTGGGGCAGGCTTCTACGAGCAGTACTTC
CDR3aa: CSVGAGFYEQYF

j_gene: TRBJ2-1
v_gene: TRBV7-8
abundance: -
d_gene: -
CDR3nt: TGTGCCAGCAGCGACATCGTACGGGGCGGTGAGCAGTTCTTC
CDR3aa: CASSDIVRGGEQFF

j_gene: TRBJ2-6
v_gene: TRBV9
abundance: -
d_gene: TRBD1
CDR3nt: TGTGCCAGCAGTACCGGGACAGGGTACTCTGGGGCCAACGTCCTGACTTTC
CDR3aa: CASSTGTGYSGANVLTF

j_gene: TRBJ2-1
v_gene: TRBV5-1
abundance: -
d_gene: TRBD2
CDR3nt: TGCGCCAGCAGCGTGAGCGGGAGTGAGGAGCAGTTCTTC
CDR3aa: CASSVSGSEEQFF

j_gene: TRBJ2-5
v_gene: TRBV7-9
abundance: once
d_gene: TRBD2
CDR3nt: TGTGCCAGCAGCCCTCCCGGGACTAGCTTGGAGACCCAGTACTTC
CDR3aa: CASSPPGTSLETQYF

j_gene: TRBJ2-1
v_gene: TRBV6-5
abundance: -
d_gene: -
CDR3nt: TGTGCCAGCAGAGCAGACAATGAGCAGTTCTTC
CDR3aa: CASRADNEQFF

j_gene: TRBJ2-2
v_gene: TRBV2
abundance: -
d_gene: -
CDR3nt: TGTGCCAGCAGGGGAAGGACGGCGGACACCGGGGAGCTGTTTTTT
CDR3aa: CASRGRTADTGELFF

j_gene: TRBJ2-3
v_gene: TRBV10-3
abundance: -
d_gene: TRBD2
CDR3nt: TGTGCCATCAGTGTGAGAGGTCAAAGCGGGAGTGGAACAGATACGCAGTATTTT
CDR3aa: CAISVRGQSGSGTDTQYF

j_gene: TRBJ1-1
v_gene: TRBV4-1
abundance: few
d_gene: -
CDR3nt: TGCGCCAGCAGCCAGGGTATCCTCGGCAGGCGCCCGAACACTGAAGCTTTCTTT
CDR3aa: CASSQGILGRRPNTEAFF

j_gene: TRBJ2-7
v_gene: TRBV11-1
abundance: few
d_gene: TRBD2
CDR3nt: TGTGCCAGCAGCTGGTCTAGCGGGAGCTACGAGCAGTACTTC
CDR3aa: CASSWSSGSYEQYF

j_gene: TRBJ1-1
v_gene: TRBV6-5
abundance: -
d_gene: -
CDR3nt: TGTGCCAGCAGAACAGGGTGGGGCACTGAAGCTTTCTTT
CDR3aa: CASRTGWGTEAFF

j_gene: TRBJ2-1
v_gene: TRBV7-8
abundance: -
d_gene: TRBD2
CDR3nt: TGTGCCAGCAGCCTAATACCGGGACTAGCGGGATTGAAGAATGAGCAGTTCTTC
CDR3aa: CASSLIPGLAGLKNEQFF

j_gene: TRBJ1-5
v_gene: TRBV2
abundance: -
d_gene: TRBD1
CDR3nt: TGTGCCAGCAGTCAAAGACAGGGTTCCAATCAGCCCCAGCATTTT
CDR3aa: CASSQRQGSNQPQHF

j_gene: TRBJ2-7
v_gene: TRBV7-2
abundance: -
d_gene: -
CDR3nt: TGTGCCAGCAGCTTCACAGTTCATCCCTACGAGCAGTACTTC
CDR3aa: CASSFTVHPYEQYF

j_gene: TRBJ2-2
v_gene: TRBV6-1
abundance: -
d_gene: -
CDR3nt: TGTGCCAGCAGTGAAGTGGGTGACGCCGGGGAGCTGTTTTTT
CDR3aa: CASSEVGDAGELFF

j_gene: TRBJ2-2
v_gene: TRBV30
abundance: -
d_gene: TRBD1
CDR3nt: TGTGCCTGGAGTGATAGGAAGACAGGGGGAAATACCGGGGAGCTGTTTTTT
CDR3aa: CAWSDRKTGGNTGELFF

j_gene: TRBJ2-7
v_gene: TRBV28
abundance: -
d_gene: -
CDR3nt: TGTGCCAGCACCCTAGACGGAGCCTACGAGCAGTACTTC
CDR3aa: CASTLDGAYEQYF

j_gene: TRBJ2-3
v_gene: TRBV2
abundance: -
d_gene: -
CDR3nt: TGTGCCAGCAGTGAGGAGCGGTTGTCAGATACGCAGTATTTT
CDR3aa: CASSEERLSDTQYF

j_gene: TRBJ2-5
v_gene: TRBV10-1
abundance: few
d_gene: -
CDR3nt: TGCGCCGGTCCCAACCAAGAGACCCAGTACTTC
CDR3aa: CAGPNQETQYF

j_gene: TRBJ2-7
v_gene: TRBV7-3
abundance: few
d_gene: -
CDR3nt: TGTGCCAGCAGCTTAAGTAACGGAGACTCCTACGAGCAGTACTTC
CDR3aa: CASSLSNGDSYEQYF

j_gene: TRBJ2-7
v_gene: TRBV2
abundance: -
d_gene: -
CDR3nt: TGTGCCAGCAGTGAGGGGCTAGCGACTTCCTACGAGCAGTACTTC
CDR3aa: CASSEGLATSYEQYF

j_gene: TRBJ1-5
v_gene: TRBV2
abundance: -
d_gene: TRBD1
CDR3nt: TGTGCCAGCCTTCCAGGACAGGGTGTCCATCAGCCCCAGCATTTT
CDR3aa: CASLPGQGVHQPQHF

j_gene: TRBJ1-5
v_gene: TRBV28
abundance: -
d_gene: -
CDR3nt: TGTGCCAGCAGACGACTTTATCAGCCCCAGCATTTT
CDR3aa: CASRRLYQPQHF

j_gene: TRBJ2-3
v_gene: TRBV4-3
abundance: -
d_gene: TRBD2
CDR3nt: TGCGCCAGCAGCCAAGACGGGGCTAGCGGGAGATTAGATACGCAGTATTTT
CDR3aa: CASSQDGASGRLDTQYF

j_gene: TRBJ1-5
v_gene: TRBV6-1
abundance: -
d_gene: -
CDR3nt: TGTGCCAGCAGTGAAATGCAGGCCAGGGATCAGCCCCAGCATTTT
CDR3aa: CASSEMQARDQPQHF

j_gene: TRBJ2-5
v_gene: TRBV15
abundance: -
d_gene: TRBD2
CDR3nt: TGTGCCACCAGCAGAGATGGGCGGGAGGGCCGGGAGACCCAGTACTTC
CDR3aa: CATSRDGREGRETQYF

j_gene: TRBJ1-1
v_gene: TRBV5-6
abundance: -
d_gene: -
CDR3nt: TGTGCCAGCAGCTTGGGGGCGGGAGGGGAAGCTTTCTTT
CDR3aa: CASSLGAGGEAFF

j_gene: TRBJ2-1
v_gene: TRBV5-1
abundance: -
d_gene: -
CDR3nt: TGCGCCAGCAGCTTGCAGAATAAGAACGATGAGCAGTTCTTC
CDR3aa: CASSLQNKNDEQFF

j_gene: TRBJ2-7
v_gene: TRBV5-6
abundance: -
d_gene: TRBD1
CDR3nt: TGTGCCAGCAGCTTGACCGGGACAGGGTTTAACGAGCAGTACTTC
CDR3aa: CASSLTGTGFNEQYF

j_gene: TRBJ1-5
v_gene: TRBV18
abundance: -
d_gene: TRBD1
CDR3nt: TGTGCCAGCTCACCCGGAGGGGGCGCCCCGCAGCCCCAGCATTTT
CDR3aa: CASSPGGGAPQPQHF

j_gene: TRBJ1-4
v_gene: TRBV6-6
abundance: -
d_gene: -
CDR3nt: -
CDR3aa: CASSSSTGANEKLFF

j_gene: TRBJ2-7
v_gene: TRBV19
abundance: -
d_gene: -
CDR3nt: TGTGCCAGTTCCTCTCCCCTGCAGGGCCGGGAGCAGTACTTC
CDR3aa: CASSSPLQGREQYF

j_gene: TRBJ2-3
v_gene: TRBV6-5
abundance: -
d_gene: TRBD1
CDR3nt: TGTGCCAGCAGTCACTGCCCACAGGGGGTGGGAGATACGCAGTATTTT
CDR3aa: CASSHCPQGVGDTQYF

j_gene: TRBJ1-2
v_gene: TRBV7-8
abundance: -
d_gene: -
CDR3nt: TGTGCCAGCAGCTTTGGGAGGGGCTTTAACTATGGCTACACCTTC
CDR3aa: CASSFGRGFNYGYTF

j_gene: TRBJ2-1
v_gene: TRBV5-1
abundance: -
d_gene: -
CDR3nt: TGCGCCAGCAGCTTGGGGCCTAGCGCATACAATGAGCAGTTCTTC
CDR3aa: CASSLGPSAYNEQFF

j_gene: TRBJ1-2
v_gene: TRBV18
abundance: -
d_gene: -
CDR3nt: TGTGCCAGCTCACCGGAACAGGGAACTGGCTACACCTTC
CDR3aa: CASSPEQGTGYTF